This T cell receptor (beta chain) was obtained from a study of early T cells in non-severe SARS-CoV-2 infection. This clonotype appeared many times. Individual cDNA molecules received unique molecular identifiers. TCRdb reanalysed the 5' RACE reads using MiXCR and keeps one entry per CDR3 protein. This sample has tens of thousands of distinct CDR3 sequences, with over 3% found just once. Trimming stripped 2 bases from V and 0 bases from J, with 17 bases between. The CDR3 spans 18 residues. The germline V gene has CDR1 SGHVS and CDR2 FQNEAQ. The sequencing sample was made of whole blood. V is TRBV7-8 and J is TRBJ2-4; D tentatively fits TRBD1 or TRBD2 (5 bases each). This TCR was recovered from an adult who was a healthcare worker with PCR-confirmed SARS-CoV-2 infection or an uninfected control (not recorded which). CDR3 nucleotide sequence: TGTGCCAGCAGCTTACGCTCAGGGACCCTGATAGCCAAAAACATTCAGTACTTC. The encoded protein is CASSLRSGTLIAKNIQYF.